This T cell receptor beta chain emerged from a study of cytomegalovirus exposure and HLA in healthy donors. Study background: The roughly 120 validation repertoires matched the roughly 700 first-cohort repertoires in platform, a later analysis reported.

A note on this clone: Its antigen is undetermined.

The study, taken as a whole, reports: Across donors, most TCRs were seen rarely, yet some public ones were widespread. The investigators catalogued 150 to 200 TCR beta chains as cytomegalovirus-associated.

The assay was immunoSEQ multiplex PCR, and TCRdb's table has in-frame clones only and misses some. The sample holds 57,000 or so clones, 90% to 95% seen once. From the approximately 110-subject validation cohort, which was separate from the approximately 720-subject first cohort, the donors were drawn. The clonotype comes from a man aged 18-30 years in good health and CMV-seronegative. Sequencing was done on a sample of PBMCs.

The CDR3 DNA reads as TGTGCCAGTAGTATAGATCATTGGGGCGCGGACTATGGCTACACCTTC. Its protein is CASSIDHWGADYGYTF. The chain links TRBV19 to TRBJ1-2; TRBD1 is a possible D gene (5 bases). The CDR3 length is 16 residues. In germline, CDR1 is LNHDA, CDR2 SQIVND (reference sequence). Trimming cost V 0 bases and J 3 bases, with 14 bases left between them.